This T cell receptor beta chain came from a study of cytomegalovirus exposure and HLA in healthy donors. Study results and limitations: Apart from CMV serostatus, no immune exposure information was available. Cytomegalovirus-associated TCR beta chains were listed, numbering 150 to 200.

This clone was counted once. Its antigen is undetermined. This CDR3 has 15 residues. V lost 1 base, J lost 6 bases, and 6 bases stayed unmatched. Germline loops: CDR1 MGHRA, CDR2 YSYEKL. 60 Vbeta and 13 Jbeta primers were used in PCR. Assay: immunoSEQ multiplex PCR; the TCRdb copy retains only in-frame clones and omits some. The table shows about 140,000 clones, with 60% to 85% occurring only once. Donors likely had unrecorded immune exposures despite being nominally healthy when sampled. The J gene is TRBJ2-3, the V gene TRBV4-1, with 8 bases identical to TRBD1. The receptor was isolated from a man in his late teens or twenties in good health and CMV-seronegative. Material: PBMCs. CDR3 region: CASSQGGQGLDTQYF. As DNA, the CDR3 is TGCGCCAGCAGCCAAGGCGGACAGGGCTTGGATACGCAGTATTTT.